The present T cell receptor (beta chain) was sequenced within a study of beta chain features in type 1 diabetes. Study information: Examination spanned 100 million to 130 million sorted cells from all samples.

Between the trimmed V and J ends, which lost 5 bases and 0 bases, there was a span of 10 bases. In germline, CDR1 is MGHRA, CDR2 YSYEKL. The length of the CDR3 is 14 residues. Of note for this clone: The antigen remains undetermined.

Sequenced material consisted of expressed TCRB transcripts (all of the isolated RNA was reverse transcribed). Roughly 3.4 million reads per sample on average were obtained from naive, central memory and regulatory T cell samples. Clones were read by immunoSEQ multiplex PCR, and TCRdb kept only the in-frame ones, dropping some. The sample lists some 330,000 clones, roughly 12% seen once, with 0.0095% to 0.013% in the top ten. Cells sorted by CD45RO/CCR7/CD25/CD127/CD95/CD27 comprised CD4+ naive, central memory, regulatory and stem cell-like memory cells. Whole-study findings and limits: Type 1 diabetes patients had TCRB CDR3s that were shorter (moderately but significantly so) in all four CD4+ subsets. cDNA sequencing could over-represent cells with high TCR expression.

V and J are TRBV4-1 and TRBJ1-1; possibly TRBD1 for D (5 bases). The origin of this receptor is a woman aged 18 to 35 with type 1 diabetes. Sample: naive CD4+ T cells from blood. In DNA, the CDR3 is TGCGCCAGCAGCAGGGTAGGGGTGAACACTGAAGCTTTCTTT. Translating gives CASSRVGVNTEAFF.